A selection of T cell receptor beta chains follows, all from one sample in a study of CD8 T cells in Susac syndrome. Each CDR3 protein gets one entry after TCRdb re-called the immunoSEQ multiplex PCR reads with MiXCR. The data contain roughly 200,000 distinct CDR3 sequences, around 94% of them seen just once; the ten biggest clones take up 0.12%. The sequencing sample was made of CD4+ T cells from PBMCs. The source is a human donor with Susac syndrome. CDR3s include the opening cysteine and the closing phenylalanine or tryptophan. Fields, in order: J gene, D gene, V gene, clone size, CDR3 DNA, CDR3 protein. The D gene is left open where the match is weak. Where a row states a size, it is once, few, many or the class of an expanded clone; other rows omit it.

j_call: TRBJ2-7; d_call: TRBD1; v_call: TRBV27; clone_size: .; cdr3_nt: TGTGCCAGCACGGGACAGCCTGGCTACGAGCAGTACTTC; cdr3_aa: CASTGQPGYEQYF
j_call: TRBJ2-5; d_call: TRBD1; v_call: TRBV7-9; clone_size: once; cdr3_nt: TGTGCCAGCAGCTTGCTCCGGGACAGGGAGCAAGAGACCCAGTACTTC; cdr3_aa: CASSLLRDREQETQYF
j_call: TRBJ1-1; d_call: .; v_call: TRBV2; clone_size: once; cdr3_nt: TGTGCCAGCGGGAAAGAAGCTTTCTTT; cdr3_aa: CASGKEAFF
j_call: TRBJ2-6; d_call: TRBD1; v_call: TRBV12-3/TRBV12-4; clone_size: once; cdr3_nt: TGTGCCAGCAGGCAGAATGGCAGGGGGCGCGGGGCCAACGTCCTGACTTTC; cdr3_aa: CASRQNGRGRGANVLTF
j_call: TRBJ2-3; d_call: .; v_call: TRBV29-1; clone_size: .; cdr3_nt: TGCAGCGTTGAGGGCGGGAGCACAGATACGCAGTATTTT; cdr3_aa: CSVEGGSTDTQYF
j_call: TRBJ2-7; d_call: .; v_call: TRBV5-4; clone_size: .; cdr3_nt: TGTGCCAGCAGCTTGCCAGATCGCTACGAGCAGTACTTC; cdr3_aa: CASSLPDRYEQYF
j_call: TRBJ1-5; d_call: .; v_call: TRBV12-3/TRBV12-4; clone_size: .; cdr3_nt: TGTGCCAGCAGTCCCGACAGGTCCATAGGGCCCCAGCATTTT; cdr3_aa: CASSPDRSIGPQHF
j_call: TRBJ2-1; d_call: TRBD2; v_call: TRBV20-1; clone_size: .; cdr3_nt: TGCAGTGCGTTGATCGGGGGGGCCCTTTCTGGTAATGAGCAGTTCTTC; cdr3_aa: CSALIGGALSGNEQFF
j_call: TRBJ2-3; d_call: TRBD2; v_call: TRBV20-1; clone_size: .; cdr3_nt: TGCAGTGCTATCCGCGGTCCTAGCGGAACCACAGATACGCAGTATTTT; cdr3_aa: CSAIRGPSGTTDTQYF
j_call: TRBJ2-4; d_call: TRBD1; v_call: TRBV29-1; clone_size: .; cdr3_nt: TGCAGCGTCTGGACAGGGGGAAACATTCAGTACTTC; cdr3_aa: CSVWTGGNIQYF
j_call: TRBJ1-6; d_call: .; v_call: TRBV5-4; clone_size: .; cdr3_nt: TGTGCCAGCAGCTTGTGGGGGAGCAATTCACCCCTCCACTTT; cdr3_aa: CASSLWGSNSPLHF
j_call: TRBJ2-7; d_call: .; v_call: TRBV20-1; clone_size: .; cdr3_nt: TGCAGTGCTAGCTCACAGAGCTCCTACGAGCAGTACTTC; cdr3_aa: CSASSQSSYEQYF
j_call: TRBJ1-1; d_call: .; v_call: TRBV7-2; clone_size: .; cdr3_nt: TGTGCCAGCAGCTTAGGACTCCCCCGGAGGAGTGAAGCTTTCTTT; cdr3_aa: CASSLGLPRRSEAFF
j_call: TRBJ1-1; d_call: .; v_call: TRBV4-1; clone_size: .; cdr3_nt: TGCGCCAGCAGCCGGGGGGAAGCGGAGAGGACTGAAGCTTTCTTT; cdr3_aa: CASSRGEAERTEAFF
j_call: TRBJ1-1; d_call: .; v_call: TRBV29-1; clone_size: .; cdr3_nt: TGCAGCGTTAGAAAGGGGGGAACTGAAGCTTTCTTT; cdr3_aa: CSVRKGGTEAFF
j_call: TRBJ1-1; d_call: .; v_call: TRBV7-2; clone_size: .; cdr3_nt: TGTGCCAGCATCCCAGGGTTTATTGGCACTGAAGCTTTCTTT; cdr3_aa: CASIPGFIGTEAFF
j_call: TRBJ1-2; d_call: TRBD1; v_call: TRBV5-6; clone_size: .; cdr3_nt: TGTGCCAGCAGCTTATGGACAGGCTACTATGGCTACACCTTC; cdr3_aa: CASSLWTGYYGYTF
j_call: TRBJ2-3; d_call: TRBD2; v_call: TRBV24-1; clone_size: .; cdr3_nt: TGTGCTTCCCTTGCCCTAGCGGGGGCTACTGAGACAGATACGCAGTATTTT; cdr3_aa: CASLALAGATETDTQYF
j_call: TRBJ1-1; d_call: TRBD1; v_call: TRBV27; clone_size: once; cdr3_nt: TGTGCCAGCAGTTTGTGGACAGGTAGTGTGAACACTGAAGCTTTCTTT; cdr3_aa: CASSLWTGSVNTEAFF
j_call: TRBJ2-1; d_call: .; v_call: TRBV6-1; clone_size: .; cdr3_nt: TGTGCCAGCAGTGAACCACGACAGAGAAACTCCTACAATGAGCAGTTCTTC; cdr3_aa: CASSEPRQRNSYNEQFF
j_call: TRBJ2-7; d_call: .; v_call: TRBV2; clone_size: .; cdr3_nt: TGTGCCAGCAACCAAGAGTACGAGCAGTACTTC; cdr3_aa: CASNQEYEQYF
j_call: TRBJ2-3; d_call: .; v_call: TRBV7-2; clone_size: .; cdr3_nt: TGTGCCAGCAGCTTCGATCCCCGCACAGATACGCAGTATTTT; cdr3_aa: CASSFDPRTDTQYF
j_call: TRBJ1-6; d_call: .; v_call: TRBV21-1; clone_size: .; cdr3_nt: TGTGCCAGCAGCAAAAGCCGTGGGCCACTCAATTCACCCCTCCACTTT; cdr3_aa: CASSKSRGPLNSPLHF
j_call: TRBJ1-1; d_call: .; v_call: TRBV6-5; clone_size: .; cdr3_nt: TGTGCCAGCAGTTGGGAGAGGGTCCGTCATGGCACTGAAGCTTTCTTT; cdr3_aa: CASSWERVRHGTEAFF
j_call: TRBJ1-1; d_call: .; v_call: TRBV30; clone_size: .; cdr3_nt: TGTGCCTGGAGCGCCCAGGCGATTGAAGCTTTCTTT; cdr3_aa: CAWSAQAIEAFF
j_call: TRBJ1-6; d_call: .; v_call: TRBV7-9; clone_size: .; cdr3_nt: TGTGCCAGCAGCTTAGGACATTATAATTCACCCCTCCACTTT; cdr3_aa: CASSLGHYNSPLHF
j_call: TRBJ2-7; d_call: .; v_call: TRBV20-1; clone_size: .; cdr3_nt: TGCAGTGCCAAGACTGGGCTGGGGGACGAGCAGTACTTC; cdr3_aa: CSAKTGLGDEQYF
j_call: TRBJ1-2; d_call: .; v_call: TRBV20-1; clone_size: .; cdr3_nt: TGCAGTGCTAGAGCATTTTCCAGGGATGACTATGGCTACACCTTC; cdr3_aa: CSARAFSRDDYGYTF
j_call: TRBJ1-4; d_call: .; v_call: TRBV5-1; clone_size: .; cdr3_nt: TGCGCCAGCAGCTTTGACAGGCGTAATGAAAAACTGTTTTTT; cdr3_aa: CASSFDRRNEKLFF
j_call: TRBJ1-5; d_call: TRBD1; v_call: TRBV5-4; clone_size: .; cdr3_nt: TGTGCCAGCAGCAACGGACAGGATCAGCCCCAGCATTTT; cdr3_aa: CASSNGQDQPQHF
j_call: TRBJ1-2; d_call: TRBD1; v_call: TRBV7-3; clone_size: few; cdr3_nt: TGTGCCAGCAGCCCCACAGGGGGTTATGGCTACACCTTC; cdr3_aa: CASSPTGGYGYTF
j_call: TRBJ1-4; d_call: TRBD1; v_call: TRBV15; clone_size: .; cdr3_nt: TGTGCCACCAGCAGAGGGGACAGGGGGGGAGAAAAACTGTTTTTT; cdr3_aa: CATSRGDRGGEKLFF
j_call: TRBJ2-3; d_call: TRBD2; v_call: TRBV30; clone_size: .; cdr3_nt: TGTGCCTGGAAATTAGCGGGCAGCACAGATACGCAGTATTTT; cdr3_aa: CAWKLAGSTDTQYF
j_call: TRBJ2-5; d_call: .; v_call: TRBV2; clone_size: .; cdr3_nt: TGTGCCAGCACCTCCGGGTGGGCAGGACAAGAGACCCAGTACTTC; cdr3_aa: CASTSGWAGQETQYF
j_call: TRBJ2-1; d_call: TRBD2; v_call: TRBV7-2; clone_size: .; cdr3_nt: TGTGCCAGCAGCTGGGCGGGAGGCGGACTCAGGAATGAGCAGTTCTTC; cdr3_aa: CASSWAGGGLRNEQFF
j_call: TRBJ2-3; d_call: TRBD2; v_call: TRBV5-1; clone_size: .; cdr3_nt: TGCGCCAGCAGCGAGGTTAAGGGGACTAACACAGATACGCAGTATTTT; cdr3_aa: CASSEVKGTNTDTQYF
j_call: TRBJ2-5; d_call: .; v_call: TRBV12-3/TRBV12-4; clone_size: .; cdr3_nt: TGTGCCAGCAGTGGGGGAGGGGGCGGACAAGAGACCCAGTACTTC; cdr3_aa: CASSGGGGGQETQYF
j_call: TRBJ1-2; d_call: TRBD1; v_call: TRBV4-2; clone_size: once; cdr3_nt: TGTGCCAGCAGCCAAGGCGGGACAGGGTTTATGAACTATGGCTACACCTTC; cdr3_aa: CASSQGGTGFMNYGYTF
j_call: TRBJ1-2; d_call: .; v_call: TRBV7-3; clone_size: .; cdr3_nt: TGTGCCAGCAGCTTTCAGTCAGGGACCATCTCTAACTATGGCTACACCTTC; cdr3_aa: CASSFQSGTISNYGYTF
j_call: TRBJ1-1; d_call: TRBD1; v_call: TRBV5-1; clone_size: once; cdr3_nt: TGCGCCAGCAGCCTGACGGGACAGGGGGTTCCTGAAGCTTTCTTT; cdr3_aa: CASSLTGQGVPEAFF
j_call: TRBJ1-1; d_call: TRBD1; v_call: TRBV20-1; clone_size: .; cdr3_nt: TGCAGTGCTACTAAGACAGGGGGATATACTGAAGCTTTCTTT; cdr3_aa: CSATKTGGYTEAFF
j_call: TRBJ1-1; d_call: TRBD1; v_call: TRBV5-5; clone_size: once; cdr3_nt: TGTGCCAGCAGCTTTATCCCAGGGGGAGAAGCTTTCTTT; cdr3_aa: CASSFIPGGEAFF
j_call: TRBJ1-4; d_call: .; v_call: TRBV2; clone_size: once; cdr3_nt: TGTGCCAGCAGTTTTGATGAAAAACTGTTTTTT; cdr3_aa: CASSFDEKLFF
j_call: TRBJ2-5; d_call: .; v_call: TRBV7-9; clone_size: .; cdr3_nt: TGTGCCAGCAGCGATTTAGCAGGGGACGAGACCCAGTACTTC; cdr3_aa: CASSDLAGDETQYF
j_call: TRBJ2-5; d_call: TRBD2; v_call: TRBV29-1; clone_size: .; cdr3_nt: TGCAGCTCCTTAGCGGGGGGGCTGGAGACCCAGTACTTC; cdr3_aa: CSSLAGGLETQYF
j_call: TRBJ2-3; d_call: TRBD2; v_call: TRBV4-3; clone_size: .; cdr3_nt: TGCGCCAGCAGCCACGGACTAGCGGGGGGGAGCACAGATACGCAGTATTTT; cdr3_aa: CASSHGLAGGSTDTQYF